This T cell receptor beta chain originates from a study of PD-1 blockade in classical Hodgkin lymphoma. The time point was: cycle 4 day 1 (C4D1), after 6 weeks of nivolumab. Each patient experienced a relapse that followed autologous stem cell transplantation, and brentuximab vedotin exposure varied. Under best response, outcomes were complete response, partial response or progressive disease. Profiled with immunoSEQ multiplex PCR; TCRdb holds only in-frame clones, not every one. The repertoire has tens of thousands of clones, 70% to 90% of them found once; the top ten carry about 8.1%. Notes on the study in general: Healthy donors reportedly exceeded newly diagnosed patients in baseline TCR diversity. Researchers reported that CD4+ TCR diversity, though not CD8+, rose significantly by C4D1. Patients newly diagnosed and complete responders had comparable baseline diversity.

As to this clone: The antigen remains unidentified.

This CDR3 is built from 15 residues. The germline gives CDR1 SGHRS, CDR2 YFSETQ. V was cut by 0 bases and J by 0 bases, with 6 bases left in between. Source: peripheral blood mononuclear cells (PBMCs), taken before the fourth cycle of nivolumab. The rearrangement links TRBV5-1 to TRBJ2-2, with a possible D match to TRBD1 (5 bases). The clonotype comes from a human donor with classical Hodgkin lymphoma. In nucleotides, the CDR3 is TGCGCCAGCAGCTTGGCCAGGGCGAACACCGGGGAGCTGTTTTTT. Amino acid sequence: CASSLARANTGELFF.